The table lists the clone carrying this TCR beta chain with a few counts. Some clones are missing from TCRdb's copy, which holds only in-frame ones; the method was immunoSEQ multiplex PCR. Of roughly 66,000 clones listed, about 90% are singletons. These data come from a study of OX40 agonist ivuxolimab in advanced cancers. CDR3 length: 14 residues. CDR1 and CDR2 (germline): MNHNY, SVGAGI (reference sequence). With 2 bases clipped from V and 4 bases from J, the junction kept 2 bases outside the gene matches. The sample was CD4+ or CD8+ T cells sorted from blood, taken in a trial of the OX40 agonist ivuxolimab. The gene calls are TRBV6-6 and TRBJ2-3; 8 bases agree with TRBD1. The clonotype was recovered from an adult with an advanced solid tumor such as melanoma, head and neck, liver or kidney cancer. The DNA for the CDR3 is TGTGCCAGCAGTTACCGACAGGGGTCAGATACGCAGTATTTT. Translating it yields CASSYRQGSDTQYF.